This T cell receptor (beta chain) appears in the sequencing data of a study of Graves' ophthalmopathy and Graves' hyperthyroidism. The study amplified TCR beta CDR3 regions using RNA transcripts. An initial RT-PCR round employing HTBI primers preceded a second-round multiplex PCR. In TCRdb, the multiplex PCR reads were re-called with MiXCR into one record per CDR3 protein. The sample holds about 410,000 distinct CDR3 sequences, 18% seen once. This receptor was obtained from a woman under 30 with Graves' ophthalmopathy. The specimen was peripheral blood.

The CDR3 DNA follows: TGTGCCAGCAGTTTAGTCTTTGACAGGGGAGGACAGCCCCAGCATTTT. This sequence encodes CASSLVFDRGGQPQHF. The V call is TRBV28, the J call TRBJ1-5, with 8 bases matching TRBD1. The CDR3 consists of 16 residues. V dropped 2 bases and J dropped 7; count of bases not matched to a gene: 10. The germline V gene encodes CDR1 MDHEN and CDR2 SYDVKM.